One T cell receptor (beta chain) is described in this entry. The sample comes from a study of blood T cell repertoires in COVID-19. Whole-study context: In each case, the material was cDNA or gDNA derived from T cells, B-cell-depleted T cells, or PBMCs.

The CDR3 is 14 residues long. V lost 1 base to trimming and J lost 2 bases; unmatched junction nucleotides: 2. Germline V gene sequence: CDR1 LGHNA, CDR2 YNFKEQ. Some clones are missing from TCRdb's copy, which holds only in-frame ones; the method was immunoSEQ multiplex PCR. The sample has around 130,000 clones; approximately 80% are singletons. The sample consisted of peripheral blood. V and J are TRBV4-2 and TRBJ2-7; 7 bases are shared with TRBD1. The sequence came from a woman aged 55 to 70 with acute or convalescent COVID-19. CDR3 sequence: CASSQGQGTYEQYF. In nucleotides, the CDR3 is TGTGCCAGCAGCCAAGGACAGGGCACCTACGAGCAGTACTTC.